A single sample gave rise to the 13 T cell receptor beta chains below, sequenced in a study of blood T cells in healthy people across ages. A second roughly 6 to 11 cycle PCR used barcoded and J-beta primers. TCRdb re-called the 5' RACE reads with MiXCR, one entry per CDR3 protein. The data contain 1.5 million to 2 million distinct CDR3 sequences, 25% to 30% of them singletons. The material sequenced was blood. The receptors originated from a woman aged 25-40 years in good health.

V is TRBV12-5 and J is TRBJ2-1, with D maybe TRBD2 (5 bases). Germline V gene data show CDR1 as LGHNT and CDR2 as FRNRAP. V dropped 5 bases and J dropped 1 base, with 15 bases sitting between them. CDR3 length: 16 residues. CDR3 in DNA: TGTGCTAGTGGTGCCGACCGAGGGCTATCCTACAATGAGCAGTTCTTC. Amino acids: CASGADRGLSYNEQFF.

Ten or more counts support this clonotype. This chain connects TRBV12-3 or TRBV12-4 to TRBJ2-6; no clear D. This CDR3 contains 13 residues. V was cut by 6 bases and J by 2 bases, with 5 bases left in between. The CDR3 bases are TGTGCCAGCAGCTTACCTGGGGCCAACGTCCTGACTTTC. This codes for CASSLPGANVLTF.

The CDR3 DNA follows: TGTGCCAGCAGCTTAGTGGTGGGGACTTTAGACATTCAGTACTTC. This sequence encodes CASSLVVGTLDIQYF. The chain couples TRBV7-2 to TRBJ2-4; tentatively, D is TRBD2 (6 bases). This CDR3 is built from 15 residues. The V end lost 1 base, the J end lost 8 bases, and 15 bases lay between the germline ends. Germline V gene data show CDR1 as SGHTA and CDR2 as FQGNSA. Based on the CDR3 plus reference TRBV7-2 and TRBJ2-4, the full variable domain is GAGVSQSPSNKVTEKGKDVELRCDPISGHTALYWYRQSLGQGLEFLIYFQGNSAPDKSGLPSDRFSAERTGGSVSTLTIQRTQQEDSAVYLCASSLVVGTLDIQYFGAGTRLSVL.

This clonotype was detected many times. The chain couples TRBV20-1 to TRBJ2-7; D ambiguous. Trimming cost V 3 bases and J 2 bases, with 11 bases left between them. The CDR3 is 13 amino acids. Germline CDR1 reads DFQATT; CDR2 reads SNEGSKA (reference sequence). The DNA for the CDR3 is TGCAGTGCTAGCTCTTCGGAGACCTACGAGCAGTACTTC. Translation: CSASSSETYEQYF.

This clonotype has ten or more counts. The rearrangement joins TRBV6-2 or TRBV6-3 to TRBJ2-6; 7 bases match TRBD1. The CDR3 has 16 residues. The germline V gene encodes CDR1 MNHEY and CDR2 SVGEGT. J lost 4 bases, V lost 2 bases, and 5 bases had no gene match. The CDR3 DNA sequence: TGTGCCAGCAGTTACGCAGACAGGGCAGGGGCCAACGTCCTGACTTTC. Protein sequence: CASSYADRAGANVLTF.

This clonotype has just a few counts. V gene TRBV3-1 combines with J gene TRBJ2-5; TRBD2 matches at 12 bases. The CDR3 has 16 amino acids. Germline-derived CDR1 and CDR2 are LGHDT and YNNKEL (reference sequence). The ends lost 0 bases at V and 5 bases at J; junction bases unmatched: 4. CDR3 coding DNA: TGTGCCAGCAGCCAAGATTCTAGCGGGAGGGGTGAGACCCAGTACTTC. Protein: CASSQDSSGRGETQYF.

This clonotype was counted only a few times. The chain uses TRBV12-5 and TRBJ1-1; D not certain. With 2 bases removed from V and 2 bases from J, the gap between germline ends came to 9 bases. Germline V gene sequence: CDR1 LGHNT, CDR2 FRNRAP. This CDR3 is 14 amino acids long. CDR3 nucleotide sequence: TGTGCTAGTGGTTTGACGTCAGGCAACACTGAAGCTTTCTTT. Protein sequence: CASGLTSGNTEAFF. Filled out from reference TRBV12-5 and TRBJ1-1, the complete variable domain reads DARVTQTPRHKVTEMGQEVTMRCQPILGHNTVFWYRQTMMQGLELLAYFRNRAPLDDSGMPKDRFSAEMPDATLATLKIQPSEPRDSAVYFCASGLTSGNTEAFFGQGTRLTVV.

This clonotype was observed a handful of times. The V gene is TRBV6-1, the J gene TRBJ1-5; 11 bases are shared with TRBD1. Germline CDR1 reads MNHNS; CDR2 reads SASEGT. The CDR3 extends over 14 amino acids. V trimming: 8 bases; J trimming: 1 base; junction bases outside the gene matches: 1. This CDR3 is CASGQGASNQPQHF. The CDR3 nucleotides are TGTGCCAGCGGACAGGGGGCGAGCAATCAGCCCCAGCATTTT.

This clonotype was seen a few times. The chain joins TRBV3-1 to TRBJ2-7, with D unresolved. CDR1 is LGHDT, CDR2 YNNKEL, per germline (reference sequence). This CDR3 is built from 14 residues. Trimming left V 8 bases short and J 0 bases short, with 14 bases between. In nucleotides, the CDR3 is TGTGCCAGCTCCGTTGACTGGATCTCCTACGAGCAGTACTTC. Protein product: CASSVDWISYEQYF.

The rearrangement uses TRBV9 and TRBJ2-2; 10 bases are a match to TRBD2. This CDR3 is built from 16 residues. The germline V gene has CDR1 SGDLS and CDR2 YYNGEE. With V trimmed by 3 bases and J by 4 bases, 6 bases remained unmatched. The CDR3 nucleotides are TGTGCCAGCAGCGGACCTAGCGGGAGTACCACCGGGGAGCTGTTTTTT. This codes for CASSGPSGSTTGELFF.

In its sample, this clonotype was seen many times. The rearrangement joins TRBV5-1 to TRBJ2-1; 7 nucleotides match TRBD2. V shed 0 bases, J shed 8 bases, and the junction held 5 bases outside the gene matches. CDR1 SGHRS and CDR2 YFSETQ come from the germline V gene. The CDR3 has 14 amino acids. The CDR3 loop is CASSLEGRGYEQFF. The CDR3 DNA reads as TGCGCCAGCAGCTTGGAGGGGCGGGGGTATGAGCAGTTCTTC. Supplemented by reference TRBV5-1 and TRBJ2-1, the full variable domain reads KAGVTQTPRYLIKTRGQQVTLSCSPISGHRSVSWYQQTPGQGLQFLFEYFSETQRNKGNFPGRFSGRQFSNSRSEMNVSTLELGDSALYLCASSLEGRGYEQFFGPGTRLTVL.

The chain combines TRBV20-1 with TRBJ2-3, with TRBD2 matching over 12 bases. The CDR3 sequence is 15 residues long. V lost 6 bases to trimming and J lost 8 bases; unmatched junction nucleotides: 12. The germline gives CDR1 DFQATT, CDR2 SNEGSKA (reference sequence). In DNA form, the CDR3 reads TGCAGTGCAATGACTAGCGGGAGTTCATCTGGTACGCAGTATTTT. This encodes CSAMTSGSSSGTQYF.

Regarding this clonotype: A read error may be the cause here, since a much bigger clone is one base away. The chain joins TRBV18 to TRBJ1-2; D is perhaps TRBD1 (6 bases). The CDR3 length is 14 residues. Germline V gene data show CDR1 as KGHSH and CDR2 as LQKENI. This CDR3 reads CASLPNREVYGYTF. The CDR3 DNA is TGTGCCAGCTTACCAAACAGGGAGGTCTATGGCTACACCTTC.